This T cell receptor beta chain emerged from a study of Ad26.COV2.S vaccination and SARS-CoV-2 variants. Overall study context: Doses of Ad26.COV2.S were injected into muscle once or twice, 56 days apart.

Treatment defined: about 20 received Ad26.COV2.S at low or high dose, single or two shots; 5 received placebo; per-sample allocation not given. The samples date from day 63 after the first vaccine or placebo injection. Sequencing was performed with immunoSEQ multiplex PCR; in TCRdb, only in-frame clones are kept and a portion is missing. Of 350,000 to 500,000 clones in the sample, roughly 89% were seen once. The germline gives CDR1 MDHEN, CDR2 SYDVKM. Trimming cost V 2 bases and J 4 bases, with 4 bases left between them. This CDR3 spans 12 amino acids. J is TRBJ2-3 and V is TRBV28; D gene unclear. This clonotype was obtained from a person aged 18 to 59 who received the Ad26.COV2.S COVID-19 vaccine or a placebo. The sample in question was peripheral blood, obtained in a trial of Ad26.COV2.S vaccine versus placebo. CDR3 amino acids: CASSLLPDTQYF. CDR3 nucleotides: TGTGCCAGCAGTTTACTCCCAGATACGCAGTATTTT.